Below are 28 T cell receptor beta chains sequenced from a single sample in a study of regulatory T cells in long-lasting Graves disease. According to the study, TCR beta libraries were built with iRepertoire HTBI primers and CDR3-region Arm-PCR. Via MiXCR, TCRdb re-called the multiplex PCR reads, giving one row per CDR3 protein. Of 300,000 to 400,000 distinct CDR3 sequences listed, 15% to 20% were seen once; the top ten hold 29%. Time point indicated: persistent/refractory GD, antithyroid drugs over 5 years with positive TRAb. The TCR library used RNA extracted from PBMCs. Sequencing used peripheral blood mononuclear cells (PBMCs), obtained when the disease was refractory, from a patient treated with antithyroid drugs. Receptors originate from a female donor with Graves disease.

This clonotype showed up many times. J is TRBJ2-7 and V is TRBV3-1; D uncertain. The CDR3 contains 13 residues. Germline values: CDR1 LGHDT, CDR2 YNNKEL (reference sequence). V was clipped by 1 base and J by 3 bases, with 7 bases between them. The CDR3: CASSQAWGYEQYF. CDR3 coding DNA: TGTGCCAGCAGCCAAGCCTGGGGCTACGAGCAGTACTTC.

This chain joins TRBV7-9 and TRBJ2-4; D not resolved. CDR1 SEHNR and CDR2 FQNEAQ come from the germline V gene (reference sequence). The CDR3 sequence is 14 residues long. The V and J ends lost 5 bases and 2 bases respectively, with 10 bases between them. The CDR3 protein is CASSLGWSKNIQYF. CDR3 DNA sequence: TGTGCCAGCAGCCTAGGGTGGTCCAAAAACATTCAGTACTTC.

This clonotype was seen only a few times. This chain links TRBV7-9 with TRBJ2-5; the D is unclear. This CDR3 has 18 residues. In germline, CDR1 is SEHNR, CDR2 FQNEAQ (reference sequence). The V end was cut by 0 bases, the J end by 5 bases, with 22 bases between. The CDR3 protein is CASSLAPMRKGIRETQYF. The CDR3 DNA follows: TGTGCCAGCAGCTTAGCCCCAATGCGAAAGGGTATTCGGGAGACCCAGTACTTC. Drawing the rest from reference TRBV7-9 and TRBJ2-5, the complete variable domain is DTGVSQNPRHKITKRGQNVTFRCDPISEHNRLYWYRQTLGQGPEFLTYFQNEAQLEKSRLLSDRFSAERPKGSFSTLEIQRTEQGDSAMYLCASSLAPMRKGIRETQYFGPGTRLLVL.

The table lists this clonotype with a few counts. This chain uses TRBV12-3 or TRBV12-4 with TRBJ2-7; TRBD1 might be the D (7 bases). Between the trimmed V and J ends, which lost 8 bases and 5 bases, there was a span of 16 bases. The CDR3 has 13 amino acids. The CDR3 DNA follows: TGTGCCAGCCGCTCAGGGGGGATCGACGAGCAGTACTTC. Protein sequence: CASRSGGIDEQYF.

This clonotype appeared a few times. This chain links TRBV18 with TRBJ1-1; 7 bases line up with TRBD1. Germline V gene data show CDR1 as KGHSH and CDR2 as LQKENI. The V gene end was trimmed by 4 bases and the J gene end by 0 bases; junction bases not matched to a gene: 5. The CDR3 loop spans 15 amino acids. CDR3: CASSRQGQLNTEAFF. The CDR3 bases are TGTGCCAGCTCACGCCAGGGACAGCTGAACACTGAAGCTTTCTTT.

Comment on this clonotype: One junction end disagrees with the germline gene, perhaps due to a read error. The chain couples TRBV6-1 to TRBJ2-5; 7 positions match TRBD2. This CDR3 is built from 13 residues. In germline, CDR1 is MNHNS, CDR2 SASEGT. The CDR3 loop is CVGSPGPGGTRYF. The CDR3 region has the DNA TGTGTCGGGTCTCCCGGGCCCGGGGGGACCCGGTACTTC.

The V and J genes are TRBV5-1 and TRBJ2-6; 7 bases are a match to TRBD1. J lost 0 bases, V lost 6 bases, and 6 bases had no gene match. This CDR3 is built from 16 residues. Germline lookup yields CDR1 SGHRS and CDR2 YFSETQ. CDR3 sequence reads: CASTTGQISGANVLTF. CDR3 coding DNA: TGCGCCAGCACGACGGGACAGATCTCTGGGGCCAACGTCCTGACTTTC. The full variable domain, its missing parts supplied by reference TRBV5-1 and TRBJ2-6, is KAGVTQTPRYLIKTRGQQVTLSCSPISGHRSVSWYQQTPGQGLQFLFEYFSETQRNKGNFPGRFSGRQFSNSRSEMNVSTLELGDSALYLCASTTGQISGANVLTFGAGSRLTVL.

This clonotype occurred a few times. This chain links TRBV6-5 with TRBJ1-1; D is ambiguous. Trimming removed 3 bases at V and 2 bases at J, with 10 bases between. The CDR3 sequence is 14 residues long. Germline V gives CDR1 MNHEY, CDR2 SVGAGI. CDR3 nucleotides: TGTGCCAGCAGTTATAGGCGTCATAACACTGAAGCTTTCTTT. It is translated as CASSYRRHNTEAFF.

In its sample, this clonotype was seen many times. V is TRBV7-2 and J is TRBJ2-7; 9 bases line up with TRBD2. The CDR3 extends over 13 amino acids. The germline gives CDR1 SGHTA, CDR2 FQGNSA. V dropped 3 bases and J dropped 7; count of bases not matched to a gene: 4. The CDR3 loop reads CASSLRREGEQYF. In nucleotides, the CDR3 is TGTGCCAGCAGCTTGCGGCGGGAGGGAGAGCAGTACTTC.

The rearrangement joins TRBV10-1 to TRBJ1-1, with D possibly matching TRBD1 (5 bases). Germline loops: CDR1 WNHNN, CDR2 SYGVQD (reference sequence). The CDR3 consists of 13 residues. Deletions cut 8 bases from V and 2 bases from J, with 12 bases between. The CDR3 DNA is TGCGCCAGCCAGGTGGGGGTTAACACTGAAGCTTTCTTT. Its protein product is CASQVGVNTEAFF.

Many counts were recorded for this clonotype. The CDR3 loop reads CASSKGAVGPQHF. The DNA for the CDR3 is TGTGCCAGCAGTAAGGGGGCCGTAGGACCCCAGCATTTT. The gene calls are TRBV2 and TRBJ1-5; 7 nucleotides match TRBD1. This CDR3 has 13 residues. Looked up from germline, CDR1 is SNHLY and CDR2 is FYNNEI. V was pared by 5 bases and J by 10 bases, with 8 bases of the junction left unmatched.

This clonotype showed up just a few times. The gene calls are TRBV7-7 and TRBJ1-5; 8 positions match TRBD1. The CDR3 loop spans 15 amino acids. Germline assignment: CDR1 SSHAT and CDR2 FNYEAQ (reference sequence). The V segment lost 4 bases and the J segment 6 bases; nucleotides outside the gene matches: 8. This chain's CDR3 is CASSSDREEGQPQHF. In DNA, the CDR3 is TGTGCCAGCAGCTCGGACAGGGAGGAGGGTCAGCCCCAGCATTTT.

This clonotype was seen many times. Here the CDR3 DNA reads TGTGCCAGTAGTATCGCCGGGACAGGGAGATACGAGCAGTACTTC. This translates into CASSIAGTGRYEQYF. V is TRBV19 and J is TRBJ2-7, with 9 bases aligning to TRBD1. With V trimmed by 3 bases and J by 4 bases, 7 bases remained unmatched. The germline gives CDR1 LNHDA, CDR2 SQIVND (reference sequence). This CDR3 has 15 residues.

This clonotype occurred many times. This sequence joins TRBV27 and TRBJ1-2; tentative D call: TRBD1 (5 bases). CDR1 and CDR2 from the germline V gene are MNHEY and SMNVEV (reference sequence). V dropped 10 bases and J dropped 5 bases, with 17 bases sitting between them. The CDR3 runs to 13 residues. The CDR3 sequence: CATAVAGSYGYTF. In nucleotides, the CDR3 is TGTGCCACAGCGGTGGCAGGGTCTTATGGCTACACCTTC.

This clonotype was found many times. The gene calls are TRBV20-1 and TRBJ2-7; maybe TRBD1 (6 bases). The germline V gene encodes CDR1 DFQATT and CDR2 SNEGSKA (reference sequence). The CDR3 has 13 residues. The V gene lost 5 bases and the J gene lost 3 bases, with 14 bases spanning the gap. DNA of the CDR3: TGCAGTGCTTCGGACAGATCCTTCTACGAGCAGTACTTC. Protein product: CSASDRSFYEQYF.

Notes on this clonotype: A read error is the likely source, as a far larger clone sits one nucleotide away. The V and J genes are TRBV6-5 and TRBJ1-2; D is perhaps TRBD1 (5 bases). V lost 4 bases and J 2 bases, leaving 5 bases between the germline ends. Germline assignment: CDR1 MNHEY and CDR2 SVGAGI. This CDR3 is 12 amino acids long. For the CDR3, the DNA is TGTGCCAGCAGTTCAGGGAACTATGGCTACACCTTC. This encodes CASSSGNYGYTF.

This clonotype was counted between two and nine times. CDR3 sequence reads: CASSHQGWGTQETQYF. In DNA form, the CDR3 reads TGTGCCAGCAGCCACCAGGGTTGGGGGACCCAAGAGACCCAGTACTTC. This chain joins TRBV3-1 and TRBJ2-5, with D possibly called TRBD1 or TRBD2 (5 bases each). This CDR3 is built from 16 residues. With 3 bases removed from V and 1 base from J, the gap between germline ends came to 15 bases. Germline V gene lookup returns CDR1 LGHDT and CDR2 YNNKEL (reference sequence).

Note on this clonotype: A read error may explain this, as a much larger clone is one base away. The rearrangement links TRBV6-2 or TRBV6-3 to TRBJ1-2; the D is unclear. Per germline, CDR1 MNHEY and CDR2 SVGEGT. CDR3 length equals 15 residues. V was clipped by 0 bases and J by 4 bases, with 12 bases between them. The CDR3 DNA follows: TGTGCCAGCAGTTACTCCGAGGACCTCGGCTATGGCTACACCTTC. Its translation: CASSYSEDLGYGYTF.

This clonotype was seen many times. The chain employs TRBV6-5 and TRBJ1-6; 10 bases map to TRBD1. Unmatched junction bases numbered 8, after V lost 2 bases and J lost 7 bases. Per the germline V gene, CDR1 is MNHEY and CDR2 is SVGAGI. The CDR3 runs to 17 residues. Written as DNA, the CDR3 is TGTGCCAGCAGTTACCGTAAAAGGGGACAGGGGAATTCACCCCTCCACTTT. Encoded protein: CASSYRKRGQGNSPLHF.

This clonotype has at least ten counts. The V and J genes are TRBV28 and TRBJ2-7; 15 bases map to TRBD2. The CDR3 is 17 residues long. The trim removed 6 bases at V and 2 bases at J, leaving 8 bases unmatched. Germline V CDR1 and CDR2: MDHEN, SYDVKM. The chain's CDR3 is CASSTSGLAGGPYEQYF. The CDR3 nucleotides are TGTGCCAGCAGCACCTCCGGACTAGCGGGAGGGCCCTACGAGCAGTACTTC.

This clonotype has a handful of counts. V gene TRBV11-2 combines with J gene TRBJ1-1; tentatively, D is TRBD1 (6 bases). Germline V gene data show CDR1 as SGHAT and CDR2 as FQNNGV. The V end was cut by 5 bases, the J end by 5 bases, with 27 bases between. The CDR3 has 18 amino acids. This CDR3 reads CASSPILRWGAPGTEAFF. CDR3 DNA: TGTGCCAGCAGCCCTATTCTTAGGTGGGGGGCCCCTGGGACTGAAGCTTTCTTT.

This clonotype occurred many times. V and J are TRBV3-1 and TRBJ2-2, with TRBD2 matching over 14 bases. Germline lookup yields CDR1 LGHDT and CDR2 YNNKEL (reference sequence). The V and J ends lost 6 bases and 7 bases, in that order; junction bases with no gene match: 7. The CDR3 sequence is 16 residues long. The CDR3 sequence is CASRRTSGGSGGELFF. The CDR3 coding sequence is TGTGCCAGCAGGCGGACTAGCGGGGGGTCGGGCGGGGAGCTGTTTTTT.

This clonotype was detected many times. The rearrangement uses TRBV7-9 and TRBJ1-4; 8 bases match TRBD1. V lost 1 base, J lost 5 bases, and 12 bases stayed unmatched. Germline CDR1 is SEHNR and CDR2 is FQNEAQ (reference sequence). The CDR3 has 18 residues. The CDR3 DNA sequence: TGTGCCAGCAGCTTAGGTTCCTTCCAGGGGGCGCGAAATGAAAAACTGTTTTTT. It specifies CASSLGSFQGARNEKLFF. The full variable domain, its missing parts supplied by reference TRBV7-9 and TRBJ1-4, is DTGVSQNPRHKITKRGQNVTFRCDPISEHNRLYWYRQTLGQGPEFLTYFQNEAQLEKSRLLSDRFSAERPKGSFSTLEIQRTEQGDSAMYLCASSLGSFQGARNEKLFFGSGTQLSVL.

In this sample, this clonotype turned up many times. The chain combines TRBV11-2 with TRBJ2-7, with 9 bases identical to TRBD2. The trim removed 6 bases at V and 4 bases at J, leaving 4 bases unmatched. The length of the CDR3 is 13 residues. Germline CDR1 is SGHAT and CDR2 is FQNNGV. The DNA of the CDR3 is TGTGCCAGCAGAATAGCGGGAGATTACGAGCAGTACTTC. Its protein is CASRIAGDYEQYF.

This sequence joins TRBV3-1 and TRBJ2-5, with D possibly called TRBD1 or TRBD2 (5 bases each). Germline-derived CDR1 and CDR2 are LGHDT and YNNKEL (reference sequence). The CDR3 length is 15 residues. Trimming removed 0 bases at V and 3 bases at J, with 11 bases between. Here the CDR3 reads CASSQDLGAEETQYF. The CDR3 nucleotides are TGTGCCAGCAGCCAAGATCTCGGGGCAGAAGAGACCCAGTACTTC.

This clonotype was seen ten or more times. This chain uses TRBV28 with TRBJ1-2; tentatively, D is TRBD1 (5 bases). The ends were cut back, 4 bases at V and 8 bases at J, with 14 bases in the middle. In germline, CDR1 is MDHEN, CDR2 SYDVKM. This CDR3 has 13 amino acids. The CDR3 sequence: CASSSQGAQGYTF. CDR3 in DNA: TGTGCCAGCAGTTCGCAGGGCGCTCAAGGCTACACCTTC.

About this clonotype: A junction boundary mismatches the germline segment, possibly from a read error. The chain joins TRBV2 to TRBJ1-5; 9 positions match TRBD1. CDR3 length: 17 residues. Per the germline V gene, CDR1 is SNHLY and CDR2 is FYNNEI. CDR3 sequence reads: CASSPLPRDRVNQPQHF. The CDR3 DNA is TGCGCCAGCAGCCCCCTACCCCGGGACAGGGTCAATCAGCCCCAGCATTTT.

The V call is TRBV5-1, the J call TRBJ2-5; no reliable D call. Trimming removed 4 bases from V and 7 bases from J, with 20 bases in between. The germline V gene encodes CDR1 SGHRS and CDR2 YFSETQ. The CDR3 has 15 amino acids. The CDR3 DNA is TGCGCCAGCAGCCTCAAGACGGGCTCCCCAAGGACCCAGTACTTC. Translation: CASSLKTGSPRTQYF.